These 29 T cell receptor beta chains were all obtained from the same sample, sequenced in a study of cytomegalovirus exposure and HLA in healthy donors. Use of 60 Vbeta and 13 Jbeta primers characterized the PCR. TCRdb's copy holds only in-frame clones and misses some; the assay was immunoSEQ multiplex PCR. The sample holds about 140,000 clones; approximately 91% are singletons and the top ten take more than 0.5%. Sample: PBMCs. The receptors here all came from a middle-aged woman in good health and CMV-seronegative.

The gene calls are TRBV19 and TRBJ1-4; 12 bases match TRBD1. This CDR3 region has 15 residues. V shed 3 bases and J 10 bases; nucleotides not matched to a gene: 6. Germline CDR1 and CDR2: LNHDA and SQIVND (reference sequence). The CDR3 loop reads CASSIRDRGQGKLFF. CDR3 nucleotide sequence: TGTGCCAGTAGTATCCGGGACAGGGGGCAAGGAAAACTGTTTTTT. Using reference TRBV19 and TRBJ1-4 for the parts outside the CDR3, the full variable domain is DGGITQSPKYLFRKEGQNVTLSCEQNLNHDAMYWYRQDPGQGLRLIYYSQIVNDFQKGDIAEGYSVSREKKESFPLTVTSAQKNPTAFYLCASSIRDRGQGKLFFGSGTQLSVL.

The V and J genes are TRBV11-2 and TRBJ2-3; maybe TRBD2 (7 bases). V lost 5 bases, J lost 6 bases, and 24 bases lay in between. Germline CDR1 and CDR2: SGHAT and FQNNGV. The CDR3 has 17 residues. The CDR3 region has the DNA TGTGCCAGCAGCCACACAGGGTGGGGAGGGCCCTCGGATACGCAGTATTTT. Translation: CASSHTGWGGPSDTQYF.

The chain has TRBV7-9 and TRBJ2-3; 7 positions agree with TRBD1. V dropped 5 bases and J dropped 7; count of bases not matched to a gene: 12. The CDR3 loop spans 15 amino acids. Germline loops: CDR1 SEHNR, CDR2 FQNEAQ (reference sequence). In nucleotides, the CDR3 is TGTGCCAGCAGCACGACTCGGGACAGTCCAAATACGCAGTATTTT. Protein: CASSTTRDSPNTQYF.

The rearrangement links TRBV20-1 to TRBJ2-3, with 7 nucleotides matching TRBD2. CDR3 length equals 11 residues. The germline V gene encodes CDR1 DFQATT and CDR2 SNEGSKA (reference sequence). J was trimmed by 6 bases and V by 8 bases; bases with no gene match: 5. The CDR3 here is CSTTSPDTQYF. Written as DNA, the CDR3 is TGCAGTACGACTAGCCCCGATACGCAGTATTTT.

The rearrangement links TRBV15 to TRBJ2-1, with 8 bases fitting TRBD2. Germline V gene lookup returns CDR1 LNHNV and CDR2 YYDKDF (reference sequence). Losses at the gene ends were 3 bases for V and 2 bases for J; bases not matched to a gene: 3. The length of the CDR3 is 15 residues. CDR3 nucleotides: TGTGCCACCAGCAGTCGGCGGGAGGCCTACAATGAGCAGTTCTTC. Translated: CATSSRREAYNEQFF.

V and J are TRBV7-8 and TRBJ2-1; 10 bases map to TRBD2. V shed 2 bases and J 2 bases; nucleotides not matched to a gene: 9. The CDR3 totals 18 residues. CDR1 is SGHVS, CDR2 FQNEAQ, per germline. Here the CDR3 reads CASSLTASGSLAYNEQFF. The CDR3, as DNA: TGTGCCAGCAGCTTAACTGCTAGCGGGAGCCTAGCCTACAATGAGCAGTTCTTC. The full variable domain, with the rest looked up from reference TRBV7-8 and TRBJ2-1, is GAGVSQSPRYKVAKRGQDVALRCDPISGHVSLFWYQQALGQGPEFLTYFQNEAQLDKSGLPSDRFFAERPEGSVSTLKIQRTQQEDSAVYLCASSLTASGSLAYNEQFFGPGTRLTVL.

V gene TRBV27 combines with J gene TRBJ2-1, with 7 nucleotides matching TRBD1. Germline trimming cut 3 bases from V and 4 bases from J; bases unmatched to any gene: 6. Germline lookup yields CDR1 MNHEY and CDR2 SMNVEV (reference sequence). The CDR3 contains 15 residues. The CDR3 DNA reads TGTGCCAGCAGTTTCGGACAGGCGCAATACAATGAGCAGTTCTTC. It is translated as CASSFGQAQYNEQFF.

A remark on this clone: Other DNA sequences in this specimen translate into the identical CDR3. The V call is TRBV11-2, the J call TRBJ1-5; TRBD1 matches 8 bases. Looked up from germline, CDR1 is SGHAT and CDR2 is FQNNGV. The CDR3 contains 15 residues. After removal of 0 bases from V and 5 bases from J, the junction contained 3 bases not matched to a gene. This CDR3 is CASSLEGTGYQPQHF. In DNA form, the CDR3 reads TGTGCCAGCAGCTTAGAAGGGACAGGATATCAGCCCCAGCATTTT.

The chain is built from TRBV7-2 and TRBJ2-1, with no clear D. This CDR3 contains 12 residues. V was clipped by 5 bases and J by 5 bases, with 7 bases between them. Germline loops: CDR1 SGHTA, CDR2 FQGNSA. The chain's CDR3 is CASSRHNNEQFF. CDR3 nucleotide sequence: TGTGCCAGCAGCCGTCACAACAATGAGCAGTTCTTC.

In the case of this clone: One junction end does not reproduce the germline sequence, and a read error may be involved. The CDR3 reads CSSSFLSGANVLTF. The CDR3, as DNA: TGTTCCAGCAGCTTCCTATCCGGGGCCAACGTCCTGACTTTC. This chain connects TRBV7-9 to TRBJ2-6; no clear D gene. The CDR3 sequence is 14 residues long. Germline values: CDR1 SEHNR, CDR2 FQNEAQ (reference sequence).

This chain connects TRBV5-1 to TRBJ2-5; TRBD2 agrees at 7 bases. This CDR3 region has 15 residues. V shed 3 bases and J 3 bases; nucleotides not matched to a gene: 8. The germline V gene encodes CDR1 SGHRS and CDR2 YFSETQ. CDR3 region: CASSWPGAGEETQYF. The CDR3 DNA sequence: TGCGCCAGCAGCTGGCCCGGGGCGGGGGAAGAGACCCAGTACTTC. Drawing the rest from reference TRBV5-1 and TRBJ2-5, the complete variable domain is KAGVTQTPRYLIKTRGQQVTLSCSPISGHRSVSWYQQTPGQGLQFLFEYFSETQRNKGNFPGRFSGRQFSNSRSEMNVSTLELGDSALYLCASSWPGAGEETQYFGPGTRLLVL.

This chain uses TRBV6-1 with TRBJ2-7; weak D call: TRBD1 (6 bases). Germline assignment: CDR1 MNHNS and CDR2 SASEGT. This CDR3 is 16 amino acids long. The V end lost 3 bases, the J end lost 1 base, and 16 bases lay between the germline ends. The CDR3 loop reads CASSDWSAGESYEQYF. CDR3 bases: TGTGCCAGCAGTGATTGGTCGGCAGGGGAATCCTACGAGCAGTACTTC.

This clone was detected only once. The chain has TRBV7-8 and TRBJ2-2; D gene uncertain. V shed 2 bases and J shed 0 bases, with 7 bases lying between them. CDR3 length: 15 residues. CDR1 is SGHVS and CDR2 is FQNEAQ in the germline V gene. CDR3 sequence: CASSLYRTNTGELFF. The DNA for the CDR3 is TGTGCCAGCAGCTTATATCGTACGAACACCGGGGAGCTGTTTTTT.

The CDR3 sequence: CASSEGGNRGGYTF. CDR3 nucleotide sequence: TGTGCCAGCAGTGAAGGAGGAAACAGGGGTGGCTACACCTTC. This chain links TRBV6-1 with TRBJ1-2; 7 nucleotides match TRBD1. This CDR3 comprises 14 residues. V trimming: 1 base; J trimming: 7 bases; junction bases outside the gene matches: 6. The V gene's germline CDR1 is MNHNS and CDR2 SASEGT.

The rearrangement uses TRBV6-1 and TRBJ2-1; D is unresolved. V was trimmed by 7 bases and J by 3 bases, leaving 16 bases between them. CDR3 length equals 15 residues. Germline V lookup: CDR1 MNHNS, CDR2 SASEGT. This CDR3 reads CASTIQATVYNEQFF. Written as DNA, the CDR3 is TGTGCCAGCACCATTCAGGCAACAGTCTACAATGAGCAGTTCTTC.

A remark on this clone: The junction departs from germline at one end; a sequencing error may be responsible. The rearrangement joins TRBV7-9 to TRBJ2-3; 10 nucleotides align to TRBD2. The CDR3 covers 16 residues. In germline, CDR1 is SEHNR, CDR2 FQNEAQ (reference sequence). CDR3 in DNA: TGTTCCAGCAGCCCCTTGACTAGCGGGCTTACAGATACGCAGTATTTT. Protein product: CSSSPLTSGLTDTQYF. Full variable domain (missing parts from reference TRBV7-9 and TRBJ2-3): DTGVSQNPRHKITKRGQNVTFRCDPISEHNRLYWYRQTLGQGPEFLTYFQNEAQLEKSRLLSDRFSAERPKGSFSTLEIQRTEQGDSAMYLCSSSPLTSGLTDTQYFGPGTRLTVL.

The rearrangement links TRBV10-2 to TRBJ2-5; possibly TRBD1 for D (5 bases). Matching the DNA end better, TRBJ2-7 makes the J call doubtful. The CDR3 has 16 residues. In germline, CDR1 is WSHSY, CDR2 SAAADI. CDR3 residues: CASSESTGHNAYEQYF. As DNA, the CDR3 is TGCGCCAGCAGTGAGTCGACCGGACATAATGCCTACGAGCAGTACTTC.

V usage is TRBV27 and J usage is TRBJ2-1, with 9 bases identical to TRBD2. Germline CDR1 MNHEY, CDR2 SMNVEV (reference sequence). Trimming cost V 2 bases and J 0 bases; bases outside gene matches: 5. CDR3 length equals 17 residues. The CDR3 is CASSLRGRAGSYNEQFF. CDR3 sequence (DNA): TGTGCCAGCAGTTTACGCGGGAGGGCCGGCTCCTACAATGAGCAGTTCTTC.

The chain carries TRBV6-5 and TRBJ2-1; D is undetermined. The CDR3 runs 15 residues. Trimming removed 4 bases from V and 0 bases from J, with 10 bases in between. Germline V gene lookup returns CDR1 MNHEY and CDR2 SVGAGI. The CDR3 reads CASSLRRSSYNEQFF. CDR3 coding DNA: TGTGCCAGCAGTTTGCGGCGGTCCTCCTACAATGAGCAGTTCTTC.

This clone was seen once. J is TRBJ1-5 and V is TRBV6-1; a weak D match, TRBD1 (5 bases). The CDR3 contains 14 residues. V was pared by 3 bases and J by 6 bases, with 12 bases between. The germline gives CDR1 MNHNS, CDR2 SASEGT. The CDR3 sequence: CASSEQGGAQPQHF. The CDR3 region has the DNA TGTGCCAGCAGTGAGCAGGGAGGGGCTCAGCCCCAGCATTTT.

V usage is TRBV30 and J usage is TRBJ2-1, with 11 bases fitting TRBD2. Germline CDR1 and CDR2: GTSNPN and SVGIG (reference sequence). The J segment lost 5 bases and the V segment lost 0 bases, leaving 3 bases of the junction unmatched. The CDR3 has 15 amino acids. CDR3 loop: CAWSVGTSGNNEQFF. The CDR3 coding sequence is TGTGCCTGGAGTGTGGGGACTAGCGGTAACAATGAGCAGTTCTTC.

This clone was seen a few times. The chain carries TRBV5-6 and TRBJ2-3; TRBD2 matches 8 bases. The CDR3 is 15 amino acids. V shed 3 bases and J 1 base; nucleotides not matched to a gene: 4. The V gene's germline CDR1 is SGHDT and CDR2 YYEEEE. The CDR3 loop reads CASSSEAGGTDTQYF. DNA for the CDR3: TGTGCCAGCAGCTCAGAAGCGGGAGGCACAGATACGCAGTATTTT.

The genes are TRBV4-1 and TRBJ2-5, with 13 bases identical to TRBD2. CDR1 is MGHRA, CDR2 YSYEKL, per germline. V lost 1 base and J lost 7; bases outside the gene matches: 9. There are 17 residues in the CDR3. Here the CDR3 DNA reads TGCGCCAGCAGCCAAGTCAGACTAGCGGGAGGAAGAGGGACCCAGTACTTC. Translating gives CASSQVRLAGGRGTQYF.

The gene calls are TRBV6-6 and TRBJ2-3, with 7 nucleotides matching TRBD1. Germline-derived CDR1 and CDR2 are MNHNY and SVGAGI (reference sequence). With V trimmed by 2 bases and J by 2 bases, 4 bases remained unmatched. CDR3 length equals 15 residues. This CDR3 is CASSYGTESTDTQYF. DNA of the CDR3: TGTGCCAGCAGTTACGGGACAGAATCCACAGATACGCAGTATTTT.

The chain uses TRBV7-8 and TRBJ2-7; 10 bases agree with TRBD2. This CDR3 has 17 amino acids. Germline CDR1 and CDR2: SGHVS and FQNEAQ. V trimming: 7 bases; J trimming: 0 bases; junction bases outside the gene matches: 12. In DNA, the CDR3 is TGTGCCAGCACCGTAGGGGGGTTAGCGGGAGGCTCCTACGAGCAGTACTTC. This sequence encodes CASTVGGLAGGSYEQYF.

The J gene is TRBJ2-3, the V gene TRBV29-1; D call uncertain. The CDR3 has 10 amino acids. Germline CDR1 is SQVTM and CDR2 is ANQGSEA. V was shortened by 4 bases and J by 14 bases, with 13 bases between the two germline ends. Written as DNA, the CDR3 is TGCAGCGTTGTGACTGGCAGAGGGTATTTT. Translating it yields CSVVTGRGYF.

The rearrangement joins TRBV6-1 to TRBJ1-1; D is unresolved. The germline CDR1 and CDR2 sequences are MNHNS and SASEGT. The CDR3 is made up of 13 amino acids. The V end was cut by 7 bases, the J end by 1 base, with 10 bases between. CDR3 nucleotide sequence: TGTGCCAGCACCCGAGAGGCGAACACTGAAGCTTTCTTT. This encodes CASTREANTEAFF.

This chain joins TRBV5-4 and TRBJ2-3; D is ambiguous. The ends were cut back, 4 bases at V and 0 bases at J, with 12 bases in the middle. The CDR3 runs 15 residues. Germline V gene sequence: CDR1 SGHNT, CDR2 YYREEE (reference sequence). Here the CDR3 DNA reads TGTGCCAGCAGCCCTGACACCGCTAGCACAGATACGCAGTATTTT. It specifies CASSPDTASTDTQYF.

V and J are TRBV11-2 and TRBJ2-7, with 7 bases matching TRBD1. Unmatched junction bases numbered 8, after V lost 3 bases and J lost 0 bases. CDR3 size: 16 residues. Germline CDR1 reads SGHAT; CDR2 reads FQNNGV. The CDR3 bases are TGTGCCAGCAGCTTCTCCACAGGGGTCAGCTCCTACGAGCAGTACTTC. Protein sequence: CASSFSTGVSSYEQYF.